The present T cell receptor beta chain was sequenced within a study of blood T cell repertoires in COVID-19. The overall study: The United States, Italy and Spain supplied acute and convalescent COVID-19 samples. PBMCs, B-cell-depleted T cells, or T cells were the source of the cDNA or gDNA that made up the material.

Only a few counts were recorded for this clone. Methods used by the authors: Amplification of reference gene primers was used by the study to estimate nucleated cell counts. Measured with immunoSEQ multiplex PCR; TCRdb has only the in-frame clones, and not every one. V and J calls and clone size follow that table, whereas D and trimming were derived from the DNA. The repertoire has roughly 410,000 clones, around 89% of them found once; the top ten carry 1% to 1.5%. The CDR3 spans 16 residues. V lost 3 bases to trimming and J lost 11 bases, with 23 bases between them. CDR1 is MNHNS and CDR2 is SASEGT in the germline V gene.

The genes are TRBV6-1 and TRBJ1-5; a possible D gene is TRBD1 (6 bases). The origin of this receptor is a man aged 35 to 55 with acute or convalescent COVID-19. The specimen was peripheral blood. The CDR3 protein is CASSEGAGTGTMAQHF. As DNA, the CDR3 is TGTGCCAGCAGTGAGGGGGCCGGGACCGGGACGATGGCCCAGCATTTT.